These 30 T cell receptor beta chains share one sample of origin, sequenced in a study of T cell responses to AZD1222 COVID-19 vaccine. Measured with immunoSEQ multiplex PCR; TCRdb has only the in-frame clones, and not every one. The sample carries about 180,000 clones, 92% recorded once. Source: peripheral blood, taken 28 days after the second AZD1222 dose. Source of these receptors: an adult who received the AZD1222 COVID-19 vaccine.

The chain couples TRBV7-9 to TRBJ1-1; tentatively, D is TRBD1 (6 bases). CDR1 SEHNR and CDR2 FQNEAQ come from the germline V gene (reference sequence). V was clipped by 1 base and J by 10 bases, with 16 bases between them. The length of the CDR3 is 14 residues. The CDR3 spells CASSLDQGLVGAFF. The CDR3 DNA follows: TGTGCCAGCAGCTTAGATCAGGGGCTCGTGGGAGCTTTCTTT.

CDR3 sequence: CASSYRTVSTDTQYF. CDR3 nucleotide sequence: TGTGCCAGCAGCTATCGAACGGTGAGCACAGATACGCAGTATTTT. This chain joins TRBV5-6 and TRBJ2-3; D gene uncertain. V shed 3 bases and J shed 0 bases, with 11 bases lying between them. The CDR3 is 15 amino acids. Germline CDR1 and CDR2: SGHDT and YYEEEE.

The chain uses TRBV7-9 and TRBJ1-3; a weak D match, TRBD1 (5 bases). The CDR3 consists of 16 residues. V lost 4 bases and J lost 2, with 15 bases in between. Per germline, CDR1 SEHNR and CDR2 FQNEAQ (reference sequence). DNA of the CDR3: TGTGCCAGCAGCTCGAACCAGGGTTCCACTGGAAACACCATATATTTT. Protein product: CASSSNQGSTGNTIYF.

This clone was seen just once. V gene TRBV12-3 or TRBV12-4 combines with J gene TRBJ1-3; D not resolved. This CDR3 is 13 amino acids long. Trimming cost V 4 bases and J 2 bases, with 6 bases left between them. CDR3 in DNA: TGTGCCAGCAGTTCCCGGGCTGGAAACACCATATATTTT. Its translation is CASSSRAGNTIYF.

This clone was detected only once. CDR3 residues: CAWTGLSKRSPLHF. DNA for the CDR3: TGTGCCTGGACGGGGTTGAGCAAACGTTCACCCCTCCACTTT. The V call is TRBV30, the J call TRBJ1-6; unclear D gene. The CDR3 has 14 amino acids. The V end was cut by 4 bases, the J end by 9 bases, with 16 bases between. Per the germline V gene, CDR1 is GTSNPN and CDR2 is SVGIG (reference sequence).

The rearrangement links TRBV7-3 to TRBJ2-7; D call uncertain. From germline, CDR1 is SGHTA and CDR2 FQGTGA. CDR3 length: 16 amino acids. The germline V and J ends were trimmed by 1 base and 0 bases, with 13 bases remaining between them. CDR3 sequence (DNA): TGTGCCAGCAGCTTAAACCCGACACTACACTCCTACGAGCAGTACTTC. Translated: CASSLNPTLHSYEQYF.

V is TRBV6-5 and J is TRBJ1-5; D remains ambiguous. The CDR3 loop spans 16 amino acids. The germline CDR1 and CDR2 sequences are MNHEY and SVGAGI. Trimming pared 0 bases from V and 2 bases from J, leaving 11 bases between. CDR3 DNA sequence: TGTGCCAGCAGTTACTCGAAAGGGTTAGGCAATCAGCCCCAGCATTTT. Residues: CASSYSKGLGNQPQHF.

The V and J genes are TRBV10-3 and TRBJ1-5, with D possibly being TRBD1 (6 bases). The V gene lost 2 bases and the J gene lost 6 bases, with 8 bases spanning the gap. Germline V gives CDR1 ENHRY, CDR2 SYGVKD. The CDR3 is 13 amino acids. In DNA form, the CDR3 reads TGTGCCATCAGTGAGCAGACAGGTCAGCCCCAGCATTTT. It translates to CAISEQTGQPQHF.

CDR3 sequence (DNA): TGTGCCAGCAGCCTACCGGGACAGGGGAATTCACCCCTCCACTTT. This gives the protein CASSLPGQGNSPLHF. This chain uses TRBV7-9 with TRBJ1-6; 10 bases match TRBD1. The germline CDR1 and CDR2 sequences are SEHNR and FQNEAQ (reference sequence). This CDR3 has 15 amino acids. Unmatched junction bases numbered 5, after V lost 5 bases and J lost 7 bases.

The rearrangement uses TRBV4-1 and TRBJ2-3; D is ambiguous. The V gene's germline CDR1 is MGHRA and CDR2 YSYEKL. V was shortened by 5 bases and J by 0 bases, with 9 bases between the two germline ends. The CDR3 is 14 residues long. The CDR3 DNA sequence: TGCGCCAGCAGCATCCAAAGTAGCACAGATACGCAGTATTTT. Translation: CASSIQSSTDTQYF.

This rearrangement joins TRBV2 to TRBJ1-5, with D perhaps TRBD1 (5 bases). The CDR3 sequence is 13 residues long. From germline, CDR1 is SNHLY and CDR2 FYNNEI. V was shortened by 7 bases and J by 3 bases, with 10 bases between the two germline ends. DNA for the CDR3: TGTGCCAGCACCAGACAGTTCAATCAGCCCCAGCATTTT. It encodes CASTRQFNQPQHF.

The chain has TRBV7-2 and TRBJ1-2; 7 bases align to TRBD1. V lost 4 bases, J lost 1 base, and 6 bases stayed unmatched. CDR1 and CDR2 from the germline V gene are SGHTA and FQGNSA. CDR3 length: 15 residues. CDR3 DNA sequence: TGTGCCAGCAGCTCGGAACAGGGGCTTAACTATGGCTACACCTTC. Protein: CASSSEQGLNYGYTF.

This rearrangement joins TRBV30 to TRBJ1-1, with D hard to call. The germline V gene encodes CDR1 GTSNPN and CDR2 SVGIG (reference sequence). V lost 0 bases, J lost 1 base, and 6 bases lay in between. This CDR3 region has 13 residues. The CDR3 nucleotides read TGTGCCTGGAGTGTGGCTTGGAACACTGAAGCTTTCTTT. Protein product: CAWSVAWNTEAFF.

V and J are TRBV19 and TRBJ2-5; D might be TRBD2 (5 bases). This CDR3 region has 17 residues. CDR1 LNHDA and CDR2 SQIVND come from the germline V gene (reference sequence). Trimming stripped 3 bases from V and 2 bases from J, with 19 bases between. The CDR3 DNA reads TGTGCCAGTAGTATTGGTGGCGGTCCCTGGGAGCAAGAGACCCAGTACTTC. The encoded protein is CASSIGGGPWEQETQYF.

This chain connects TRBV28 to TRBJ1-2; D is uncertain. V lost 2 bases to trimming and J lost 2 bases, with 6 bases between them. This CDR3 region has 13 residues. Germline V lookup: CDR1 MDHEN, CDR2 SYDVKM. CDR3 region: CASSLDRNYGYTF. The CDR3 DNA follows: TGTGCCAGCAGTTTAGACCGCAACTATGGCTACACCTTC.

The chain combines TRBV7-9 with TRBJ1-1; a possible D gene is TRBD1 (6 bases). V shed 6 bases and J shed 7 bases, with 21 bases lying between them. This CDR3 has 15 residues. Germline V gene sequence: CDR1 SEHNR, CDR2 FQNEAQ (reference sequence). The CDR3 sequence is CASRHKTGTGLEAFF. As DNA, the CDR3 is TGTGCCAGCAGACATAAGACAGGCACCGGGCTTGAAGCTTTCTTT.

V is TRBV5-4 and J is TRBJ2-3, with TRBD1 matching over 9 bases. The junction had 6 bases not matched to a gene; V was cut back by 3 bases and J by 4 bases. The CDR3 is made up of 15 amino acids. Germline V gene sequence: CDR1 SGHNT, CDR2 YYREEE (reference sequence). The CDR3 nucleotides read TGTGCCAGCAGCTGGAGGACAGGGGTTCCAGATACGCAGTATTTT. This encodes CASSWRTGVPDTQYF.

V gene TRBV19 combines with J gene TRBJ2-1, with unresolved D. Germline V lookup: CDR1 LNHDA, CDR2 SQIVND (reference sequence). Trimming cost V 5 bases and J 10 bases, with 12 bases left between them. The CDR3 length is 12 residues. The CDR3, as DNA: TGTGCCAGTAGTGAGCCCAGTAGAGAGCAGTTCTTC. Translation: CASSEPSREQFF.

The chain is built from TRBV6-2 or TRBV6-3 and TRBJ2-7; D unresolved. The CDR3 consists of 12 residues. CDR1 and CDR2 from the germline V gene are MNHEY and SVGEGT. Between the trimmed V and J ends, which lost 2 bases and 4 bases, there was a span of 6 bases. The CDR3 DNA sequence: TGTGCCAGCAGTTACCAGAGTTACGAGCAGTACTTC. Translation gives CASSYQSYEQYF.

This rearrangement joins TRBV5-1 to TRBJ2-3; no clear D. The V and J ends lost 4 bases and 2 bases respectively, with 11 bases between them. The CDR3 extends over 14 amino acids. Germline-derived CDR1 and CDR2 are SGHRS and YFSETQ. CDR3 sequence reads: CASSHGGSTDTQYF. The CDR3 nucleotides read TGCGCCAGCAGCCACGGTGGCTCCACAGATACGCAGTATTTT.

The chain recombines TRBV6-2 or TRBV6-3 with TRBJ2-2; D is ambiguous. This CDR3 spans 14 amino acids. The V gene's germline CDR1 is MNHEY and CDR2 SVGEGT. V was trimmed by 0 bases and J by 5 bases, leaving 7 bases between them. This chain's CDR3 is CASSYSKGTGELFF. In nucleotides, the CDR3 is TGTGCCAGCAGTTACTCGAAAGGAACCGGGGAGCTGTTTTTT.

J is TRBJ1-2 and V is TRBV15; no clear D gene. The V gene's germline CDR1 is LNHNV and CDR2 YYDKDF (reference sequence). The CDR3 sequence is 15 residues long. The germline V and J ends were trimmed by 0 bases and 8 bases, with 16 bases remaining between them. CDR3 nucleotide sequence: TGTGCCACCAGCAGAGATAAAAAACAGCCAAGGGGCTACACCTTC. This sequence encodes CATSRDKKQPRGYTF.

The J gene is TRBJ1-1, the V gene TRBV19; perhaps TRBD1 as D (5 bases). Trimming pared 6 bases from V and 7 bases from J, leaving 21 bases between. This CDR3 contains 15 residues. From germline, CDR1 is LNHDA and CDR2 SQIVND (reference sequence). The CDR3 sequence: CASSETPGRGGEAFF. For the CDR3, the DNA is TGTGCCAGTAGCGAAACCCCAGGGCGAGGAGGTGAAGCTTTCTTT.

The chain joins TRBV29-1 to TRBJ2-7; 14 bases line up with TRBD2. V shed 4 bases and J 3 bases; nucleotides not matched to a gene: 8. Germline CDR1 reads SQVTM; CDR2 reads ANQGSEA. The CDR3 is 16 residues long. CDR3: CSVVGTSGRGLYEQYF. DNA of the CDR3: TGCAGCGTTGTGGGGACTAGCGGGAGAGGTCTCTACGAGCAGTACTTC.

The chain carries TRBV3-1 (or the pseudogene TRBV3-2) and TRBJ1-4, with D unresolved. CDR3 length: 15 amino acids. V was trimmed by 4 bases and J by 3 bases, leaving 12 bases between them. The germline CDR1 and CDR2 sequences are LGHDT and YNNKEL (reference sequence). The CDR3 DNA is TGTGCCAGCAGCCCCTTTGGGTCCGCTAATGAAAAACTGTTTTTT. Its translation: CASSPFGSANEKLFF.

The rearrangement joins TRBV4-3 to TRBJ2-2; D not resolved. Germline V gene sequence: CDR1 LGHNA, CDR2 YSLEER. With 3 bases removed from V and 6 bases from J, the gap between germline ends came to 5 bases. The CDR3 is 12 amino acids. CDR3 residues: CASSQWAGELFF. The CDR3 DNA is TGCGCCAGCAGCCAGTGGGCCGGGGAGCTGTTTTTT.

The V and J genes are TRBV20-1 and TRBJ2-7, with D unresolved. The CDR3 covers 16 residues. V was trimmed by 3 bases and J by 4 bases, leaving 22 bases between them. CDR1 and CDR2 (germline): DFQATT, SNEGSKA (reference sequence). The CDR3 here is CSASVPAPWLGYEQYF. Written as DNA, the CDR3 is TGCAGTGCTAGTGTTCCGGCCCCGTGGCTAGGATACGAGCAGTACTTC.

The chain uses TRBV6-5 and TRBJ1-1, with D unclear. Germline V gives CDR1 MNHEY, CDR2 SVGAGI. V was trimmed by 5 bases and J by 4 bases, leaving 17 bases between them. This CDR3 comprises 15 residues. The CDR3 DNA sequence: TGTGCCAGCAGTCCACACGCCGGGCTCCCCACTGAAGCTTTCTTT. This codes for CASSPHAGLPTEAFF.

This chain joins TRBV12-3 or TRBV12-4 and TRBJ1-2, with a possible D match to TRBD1 (5 bases). Trimming stripped 7 bases from V and 4 bases from J, with 13 bases between. CDR3 length: 13 amino acids. CDR3 sequence reads: CASNKAGTYGYTF. CDR3 coding DNA: TGTGCCAGCAACAAGGCAGGGACCTATGGCTACACCTTC.

The chain uses TRBV7-2 and TRBJ1-5; D not certain. This CDR3 comprises 14 residues. Germline values: CDR1 SGHTA, CDR2 FQGNSA. V lost 4 bases and J lost 2, with 9 bases in between. This CDR3 is CASSSVGGNQPQHF. CDR3 DNA sequence: TGTGCCAGCAGCTCCGTTGGGGGCAATCAGCCCCAGCATTTT. The full variable domain, its missing parts supplied by reference TRBV7-2 and TRBJ1-5, is GAGVSQSPSNKVTEKGKDVELRCDPISGHTALYWYRQSLGQGLEFLIYFQGNSAPDKSGLPSDRFSAERTGGSVSTLTIQRTQQEDSAVYLCASSSVGGNQPQHFGDGTRLSIL.